A selection of T cell receptor beta chains follows, all from one sample in a study of OX40 agonist ivuxolimab in advanced cancers. Clones were sequenced by immunoSEQ multiplex PCR, and TCRdb holds only the in-frame ones, with some missing. This sample has roughly 90,000 clones, with roughly 85% found just once. The source was CD4+ or CD8+ T cells sorted from blood, collected in a trial of the OX40 agonist ivuxolimab. The receptors derive from an adult with an advanced solid tumor such as melanoma, head and neck, liver or kidney cancer. Both conserved end residues are part of each CDR3. The D gene is left open where the match is weak. Part of the rows lack a size; the others show once, few, many or a class for expanded clones.

j_call v_call clone_size d_call cdr3_aa cdr3_nt
TRBJ2-1 TRBV16 NA NA CASSPLSSYNEQFF TGTGCCAGCAGCCCTTTATCGTCCTACAATGAGCAGTTCTTC
TRBJ2-5 TRBV28 NA TRBD2 CASGGGVNQETQYF TGTGCCAGCGGGGGGGGAGTGAACCAAGAGACCCAGTACTTC
TRBJ2-3 TRBV5-4 NA NA CASSSESSSDTQYF TGTGCCAGCAGCTCCGAATCCTCCTCAGATACGCAGTATTTT
TRBJ1-6 TRBV19 NA NA CASRPMGGRLNNSPLHF TGTGCCAGTAGGCCGATGGGGGGCCGCCTGAATAATTCACCCCTCCACTTT
TRBJ2-7 TRBV4-3 NA NA CASSNAVTYEQYF TGCGCCAGCAGCAACGCGGTTACCTACGAGCAGTACTTC
TRBJ1-1 TRBV19 NA NA CASSDPGTIGVSAFF TGTGCCAGTAGTGACCCCGGGACGATCGGGGTGTCAGCTTTCTTT
TRBJ2-3 TRBV5-4 NA TRBD2 CASSFKIGGAGTDTQYF TGTGCCAGCAGCTTTAAAATCGGGGGGGCCGGGACAGATACGCAGTATTTT
TRBJ2-1 TRBV7-9 NA NA CASSQMTSFYNEQFF TGTGCCAGCAGCCAAATGACTAGTTTCTACAATGAGCAGTTCTTC
TRBJ2-3 TRBV5-1 NA NA CASSLIDRDTQYF TGCGCCAGCAGCTTAATCGACAGAGATACGCAGTATTTT
TRBJ1-3 TRBV5-1 NA TRBD1 CASSGKPGGDGNTIYF TGCGCCAGCAGCGGAAAACCAGGGGGAGATGGAAACACCATATATTTT
TRBJ1-6 TRBV18 NA TRBD1 CASSPTGSDSPLHF TGTGCCAGCTCACCGACAGGGAGTGATTCACCCCTCCACTTT
TRBJ1-5 TRBV2 NA NA CASSAQANQPQHF TGTGCCAGCAGTGCCCAGGCGAATCAGCCCCAGCATTTT
TRBJ2-5 TRBV19 NA TRBD1 CASSILQGVQETQYF TGTGCCAGTAGTATCCTTCAGGGGGTCCAAGAGACCCAGTACTTC
TRBJ2-1 TRBV7-8 NA TRBD2 CASSLNRGGNEQFF TGTGCCAGCAGCTTAAATCGGGGGGGCAATGAGCAGTTCTTC
TRBJ1-2 TRBV19 once NA CASSIGGSAGRGYTF TGTGCCAGTAGTATAGGGGGGAGCGCGGGACGTGGCTACACCTTC
TRBJ1-4 TRBV23-1 NA NA CASSQSPTNEKLFF TGCGCCAGCAGTCAATCCCCCACTAATGAAAAACTGTTTTTT
TRBJ1-4 TRBV19 NA TRBD1 CASSLGQGNEKLFF TGTGCCAGTAGTCTGGGACAGGGGAATGAAAAACTGTTTTTT
TRBJ2-2 TRBV14 few TRBD2 CASSQAEGSGTLDTGELFF TGTGCCAGCAGCCAAGCTGAGGGTAGCGGGACTTTAGACACCGGGGAGCTGTTTTTT
TRBJ2-7 TRBV6-1 NA NA CASTRGSTPYEQYF TGTGCCAGCACGAGGGGGAGCACCCCCTACGAGCAGTACTTC
TRBJ2-1 TRBV11-3 NA NA CASSLEGGAGPYNEQFF TGTGCCAGCAGCTTAGAAGGTGGGGCAGGACCATACAATGAGCAGTTCTTC
TRBJ1-4 TRBV2 NA NA CASSEVGGFQEKLFF TGTGCCAGCAGTGAAGTAGGCGGGTTTCAGGAAAAACTGTTTTTT
TRBJ1-1 TRBV28 NA NA CASRAGGGTEAFF TGTGCCAGCAGGGCCGGGGGAGGCACTGAAGCTTTCTTT
TRBJ2-3 TRBV7-2 NA NA CASSLIGRGTDTQYF TGTGCCAGCAGCTTAATCGGTCGGGGGACAGATACGCAGTATTTT
TRBJ1-2 TRBV2 NA NA CASSEPTGFGYGYTF TGTGCCAGCAGTGAACCCACAGGCTTCGGCTATGGCTACACCTTC
TRBJ2-7 TRBV4-3 once TRBD2 CASSLGQTLAGGPAYEQYF TGCGCCAGCAGCCTGGGACAAACTCTAGCGGGAGGCCCAGCCTACGAGCAGTACTTC
TRBJ1-1 TRBV11-2 NA TRBD1 CASSLRLDRRNTEAFF TGTGCCAGCAGCTTACGGTTGGACAGGAGGAACACTGAAGCTTTCTTT
TRBJ2-1 TRBV5-1 NA NA CASSFGLDQQFF TGCGCCAGCAGCTTTGGACTGGATCAGCAGTTCTTC
TRBJ2-5 TRBV7-2 once NA CASSLYPSMLGETQYF TGTGCCAGCAGCTTGTACCCTTCTATGCTCGGGGAGACCCAGTACTTC
TRBJ1-4 TRBV2 NA NA CASSRLPHIEKLFF TGTGCCAGCAGTCGACTGCCCCACATCGAAAAACTGTTTTTT
TRBJ2-1 TRBV7-3 NA NA CASSPRLSGQRNEQFF TGTGCCAGCAGCCCCCGTTTGTCAGGGCAGCGAAATGAGCAGTTCTTC
TRBJ2-7 TRBV19 NA NA CASLGGQNYEQYF TGTGCCAGTTTGGGGGGACAGAACTACGAGCAGTACTTC
TRBJ1-2 TRBV27 NA NA CASSFAPGGGDYGYTF TGTGCCAGCAGTTTCGCGCCCGGAGGGGGGGACTATGGCTACACCTTC
TRBJ1-1 TRBV7-3 NA NA CASSPGGGVTEAFF TGTGCCAGCAGCCCAGGAGGGGGGGTCACTGAAGCTTTCTTT
TRBJ1-1 TRBV2 NA NA CASSLGGSSDTEAFF TGTGCCAGCAGTCTAGGTGGGTCGTCAGACACTGAAGCTTTCTTT
TRBJ2-1 TRBV2 NA TRBD1 CASNRGPGGPPNEQFF TGTGCCAGCAACAGGGGGCCTGGGGGGCCCCCGAATGAGCAGTTCTTC
TRBJ1-3 TRBV2 NA TRBD1 CASGDRGLIGNTIYF TGTGCCAGCGGTGACAGGGGGCTAATTGGAAACACCATATATTTT